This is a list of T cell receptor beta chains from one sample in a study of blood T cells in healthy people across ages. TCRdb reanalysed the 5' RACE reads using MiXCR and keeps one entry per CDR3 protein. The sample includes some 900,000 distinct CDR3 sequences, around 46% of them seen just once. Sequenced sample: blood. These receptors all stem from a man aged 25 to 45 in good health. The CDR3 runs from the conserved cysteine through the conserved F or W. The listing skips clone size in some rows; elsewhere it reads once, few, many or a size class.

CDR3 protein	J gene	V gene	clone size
CASSGVRGYEQYF	TRBJ2-7	TRBV2	.
CASSLWPGVKNIQYF	.	TRBV5-1	.
CASSLPDINYEQYF	.	TRBV5-1	.
CASSVEAGDNEQYF	TRBJ2-5	TRBV2	.
CASSWAAEPYNEQFF	TRBJ2-1	TRBV7-9	.
CSARKSPWISGEARDEQFF	TRBJ2-1	TRBV20-1	.
CASSASGPPKGAFF	TRBJ1-1	TRBV25-1	.
CASKSAVDTEAFF	TRBJ1-1	TRBV6-5	.
CASADTTNEKLFF	TRBJ1-4	TRBV7-2	few
CASSPRTGGVGTEAFF	TRBJ1-1	TRBV5-1	few